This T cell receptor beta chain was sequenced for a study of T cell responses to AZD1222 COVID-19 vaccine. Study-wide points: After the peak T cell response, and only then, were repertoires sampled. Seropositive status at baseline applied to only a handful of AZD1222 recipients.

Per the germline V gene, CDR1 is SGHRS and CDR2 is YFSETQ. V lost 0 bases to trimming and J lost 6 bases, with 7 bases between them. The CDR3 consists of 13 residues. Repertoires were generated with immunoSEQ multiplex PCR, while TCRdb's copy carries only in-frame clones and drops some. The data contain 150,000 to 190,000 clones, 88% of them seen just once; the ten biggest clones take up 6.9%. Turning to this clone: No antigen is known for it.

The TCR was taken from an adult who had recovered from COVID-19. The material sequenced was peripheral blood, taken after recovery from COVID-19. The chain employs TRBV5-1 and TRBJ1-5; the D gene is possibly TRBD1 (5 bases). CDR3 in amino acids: CASSLEGTQPQHF. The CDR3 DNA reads TGCGCCAGCAGCTTGGAAGGGACTCAGCCCCAGCATTTT.